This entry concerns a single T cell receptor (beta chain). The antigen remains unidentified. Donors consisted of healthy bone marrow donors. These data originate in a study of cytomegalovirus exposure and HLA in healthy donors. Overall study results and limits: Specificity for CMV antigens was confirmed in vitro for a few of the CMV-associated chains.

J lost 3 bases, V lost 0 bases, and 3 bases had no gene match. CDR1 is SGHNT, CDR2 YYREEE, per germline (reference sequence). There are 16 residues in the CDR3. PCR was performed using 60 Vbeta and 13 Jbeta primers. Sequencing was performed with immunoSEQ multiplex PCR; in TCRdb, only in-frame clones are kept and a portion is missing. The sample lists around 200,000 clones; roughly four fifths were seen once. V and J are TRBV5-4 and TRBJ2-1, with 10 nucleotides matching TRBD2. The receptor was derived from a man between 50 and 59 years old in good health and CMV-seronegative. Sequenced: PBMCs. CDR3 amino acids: CASSLEKRGGYNEQFF. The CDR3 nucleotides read TGTGCCAGCAGCTTGGAAAAGCGGGGGGGCTACAATGAGCAGTTCTTC.